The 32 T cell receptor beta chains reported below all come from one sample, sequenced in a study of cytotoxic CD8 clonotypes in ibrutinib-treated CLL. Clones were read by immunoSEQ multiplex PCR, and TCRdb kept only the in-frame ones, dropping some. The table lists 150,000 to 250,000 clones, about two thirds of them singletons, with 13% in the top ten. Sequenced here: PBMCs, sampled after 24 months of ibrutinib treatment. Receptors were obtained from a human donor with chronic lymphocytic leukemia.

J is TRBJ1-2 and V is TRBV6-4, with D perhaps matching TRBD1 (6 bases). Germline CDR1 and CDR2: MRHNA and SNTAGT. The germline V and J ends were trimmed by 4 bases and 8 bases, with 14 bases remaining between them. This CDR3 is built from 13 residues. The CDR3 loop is CASSAEQGSGYTF. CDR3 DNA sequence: TGTGCCAGCAGTGCGGAACAGGGTAGCGGCTACACCTTC.

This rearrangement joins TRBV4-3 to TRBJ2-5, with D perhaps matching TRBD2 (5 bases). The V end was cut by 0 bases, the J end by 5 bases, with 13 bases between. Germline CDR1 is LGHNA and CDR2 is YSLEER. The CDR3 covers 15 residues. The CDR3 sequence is CASSQDAGGYETQYF. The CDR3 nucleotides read TGCGCCAGCAGCCAAGATGCGGGTGGGTACGAGACCCAGTACTTC.

The CDR3 nucleotides read TGTGCCAGCAACCAGGGCCCCCTATACGAGCAGTACTTC. This encodes CASNQGPLYEQYF. The gene calls are TRBV6-1 and TRBJ2-7; tentatively, D is TRBD1 (5 bases). Germline V gene sequence: CDR1 MNHNS, CDR2 SASEGT. The CDR3 extends over 13 amino acids. The ends were cut back, 7 bases at V and 4 bases at J, with 14 bases in the middle.

CDR3 protein: CASSLAPGTQETQYF. The CDR3 DNA is TGCGCCAGCAGCTTGGCCCCCGGGACCCAAGAGACCCAGTACTTC. The chain combines TRBV5-1 with TRBJ2-5; D is possibly TRBD1 or TRBD2 (5 bases each). Germline assignment: CDR1 SGHRS and CDR2 YFSETQ. Deletions cut 0 bases from V and 1 base from J, with 10 bases between. The CDR3 is 15 amino acids.

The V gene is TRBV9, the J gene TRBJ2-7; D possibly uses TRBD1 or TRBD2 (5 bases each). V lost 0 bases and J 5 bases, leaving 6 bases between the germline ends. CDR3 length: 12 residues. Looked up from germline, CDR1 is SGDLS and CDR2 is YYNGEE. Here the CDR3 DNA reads TGTGCCAGCAGCGTAGGGGGGAACGAGCAGTACTTC. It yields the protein CASSVGGNEQYF.

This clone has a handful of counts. As DNA, the CDR3 is TGTGCCAGCAGTCAACAGGGGGCGCGTTGGACTGAAGCTTTCTTT. As protein: CASSQQGARWTEAFF. This sequence joins TRBV7-9 and TRBJ1-1; 9 positions agree with TRBD1. Germline CDR1 is SEHNR and CDR2 is FQNEAQ (reference sequence). The CDR3 spans 15 residues. The junction had 10 bases not matched to a gene; V was cut back by 6 bases and J by 5 bases. The complete variable domain, with remaining parts taken from reference TRBV7-9 and TRBJ1-1, reads DTGVSQNPRHKITKRGQNVTFRCDPISEHNRLYWYRQTLGQGPEFLTYFQNEAQLEKSRLLSDRFSAERPKGSFSTLEIQRTEQGDSAMYLCASSQQGARWTEAFFGQGTRLTVV.

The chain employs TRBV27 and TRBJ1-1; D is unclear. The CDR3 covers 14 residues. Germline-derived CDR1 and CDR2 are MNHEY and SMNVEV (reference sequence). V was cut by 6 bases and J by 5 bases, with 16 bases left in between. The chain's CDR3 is CASRVWGEDTEAFF. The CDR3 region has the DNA TGTGCCAGCAGGGTCTGGGGTGAGGATACTGAAGCTTTCTTT.

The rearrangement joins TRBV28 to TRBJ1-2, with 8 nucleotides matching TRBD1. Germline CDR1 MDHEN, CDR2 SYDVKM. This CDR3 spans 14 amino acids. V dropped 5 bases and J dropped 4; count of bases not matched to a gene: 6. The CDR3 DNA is TGTGCCAGCAGTCCACGGACAGGGCTCTATGGCTACACCTTC. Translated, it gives CASSPRTGLYGYTF.

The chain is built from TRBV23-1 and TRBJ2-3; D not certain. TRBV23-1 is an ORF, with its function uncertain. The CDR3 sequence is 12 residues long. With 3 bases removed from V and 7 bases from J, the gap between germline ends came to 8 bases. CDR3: CASSHTVNTQYF. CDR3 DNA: TGCGCCAGCAGTCATACGGTGAATACGCAGTATTTT.

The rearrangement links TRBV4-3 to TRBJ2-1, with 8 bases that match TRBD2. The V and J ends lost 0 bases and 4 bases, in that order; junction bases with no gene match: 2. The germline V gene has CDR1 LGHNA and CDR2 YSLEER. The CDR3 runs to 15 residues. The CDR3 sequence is CASSQELAGYNEQFF. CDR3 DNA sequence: TGCGCCAGCAGCCAAGAGCTAGCGGGTTACAATGAGCAGTTCTTC.

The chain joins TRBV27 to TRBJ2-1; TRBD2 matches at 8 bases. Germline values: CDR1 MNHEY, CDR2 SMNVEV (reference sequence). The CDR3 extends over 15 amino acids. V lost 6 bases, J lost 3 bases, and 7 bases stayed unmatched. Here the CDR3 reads CASRTPGLGYNEQFF. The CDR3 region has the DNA TGTGCCAGCAGGACCCCGGGACTAGGCTACAATGAGCAGTTCTTC.

This CDR3 reads CASSQGYGIARPYNEQFF. In nucleotides, the CDR3 is TGCGCCAGCAGCCAAGGGTATGGGATCGCGAGACCCTACAATGAGCAGTTCTTC. The chain is built from TRBV4-1 and TRBJ2-1; no firm D call. Germline CDR1 MGHRA, CDR2 YSYEKL. This CDR3 contains 18 residues. Trimming left V 1 base short and J 2 bases short, with 18 bases between.

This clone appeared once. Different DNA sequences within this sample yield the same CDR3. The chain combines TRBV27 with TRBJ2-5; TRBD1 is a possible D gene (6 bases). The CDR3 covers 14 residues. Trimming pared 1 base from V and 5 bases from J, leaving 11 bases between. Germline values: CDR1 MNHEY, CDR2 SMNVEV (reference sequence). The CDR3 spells CASSLFRGWETQYF. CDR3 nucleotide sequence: TGTGCCAGCAGTTTATTCAGGGGTTGGGAGACCCAGTACTTC.

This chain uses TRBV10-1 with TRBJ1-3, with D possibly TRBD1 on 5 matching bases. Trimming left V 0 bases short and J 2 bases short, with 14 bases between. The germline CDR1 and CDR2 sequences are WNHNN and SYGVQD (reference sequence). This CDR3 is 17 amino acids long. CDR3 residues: CASSESFRRGTGNTIYF. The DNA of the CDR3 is TGCGCCAGCAGTGAGTCCTTTCGGAGGGGTACTGGAAACACCATATATTTT.

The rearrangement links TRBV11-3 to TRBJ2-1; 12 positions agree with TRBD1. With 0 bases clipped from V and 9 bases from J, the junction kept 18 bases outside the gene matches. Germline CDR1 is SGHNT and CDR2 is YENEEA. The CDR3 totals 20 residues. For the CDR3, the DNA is TGTGCCAGCAGCTTAGAATCGGGACAGGGGGCTAGCGGGAAAAACGGTGAGCAGTTCTTC. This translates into CASSLESGQGASGKNGEQFF.

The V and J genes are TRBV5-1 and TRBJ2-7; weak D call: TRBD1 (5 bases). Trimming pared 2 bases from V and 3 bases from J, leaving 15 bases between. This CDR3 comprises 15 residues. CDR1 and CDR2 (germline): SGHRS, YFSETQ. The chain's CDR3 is CASSLTGISLYEQYF. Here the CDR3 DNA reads TGCGCCAGCAGCTTAACAGGAATCTCTCTCTACGAGCAGTACTTC. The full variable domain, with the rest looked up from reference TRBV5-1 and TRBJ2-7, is KAGVTQTPRYLIKTRGQQVTLSCSPISGHRSVSWYQQTPGQGLQFLFEYFSETQRNKGNFPGRFSGRQFSNSRSEMNVSTLELGDSALYLCASSLTGISLYEQYFGPGTRLTVT.

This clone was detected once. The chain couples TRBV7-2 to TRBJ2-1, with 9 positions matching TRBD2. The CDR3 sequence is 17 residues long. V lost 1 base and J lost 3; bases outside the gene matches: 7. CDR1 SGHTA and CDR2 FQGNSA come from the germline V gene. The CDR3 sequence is CASSLEPGLAFYNEQFF. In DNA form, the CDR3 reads TGTGCCAGCAGCTTAGAACCGGGACTAGCTTTCTACAATGAGCAGTTCTTC.

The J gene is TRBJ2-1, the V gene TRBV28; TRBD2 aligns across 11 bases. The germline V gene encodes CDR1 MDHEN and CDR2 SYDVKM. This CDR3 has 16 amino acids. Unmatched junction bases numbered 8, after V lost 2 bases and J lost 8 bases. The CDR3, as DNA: TGTGCCAGCAGTTTAACTAGCGGGGGTCTGGGGTATGAGCAGTTCTTC. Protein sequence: CASSLTSGGLGYEQFF.

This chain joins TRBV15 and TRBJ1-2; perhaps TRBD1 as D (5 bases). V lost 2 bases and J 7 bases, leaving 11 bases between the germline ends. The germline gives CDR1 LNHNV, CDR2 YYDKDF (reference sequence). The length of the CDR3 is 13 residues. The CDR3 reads CATSRTGGSGYTF. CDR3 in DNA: TGTGCCACCAGCAGAACAGGCGGTTCTGGCTACACCTTC.

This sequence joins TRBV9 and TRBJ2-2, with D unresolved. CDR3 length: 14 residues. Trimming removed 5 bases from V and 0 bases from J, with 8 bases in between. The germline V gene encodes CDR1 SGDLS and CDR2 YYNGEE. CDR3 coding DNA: TGTGCCAGCAGTGGTAGGGCGAACACCGGGGAGCTGTTTTTT. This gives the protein CASSGRANTGELFF.

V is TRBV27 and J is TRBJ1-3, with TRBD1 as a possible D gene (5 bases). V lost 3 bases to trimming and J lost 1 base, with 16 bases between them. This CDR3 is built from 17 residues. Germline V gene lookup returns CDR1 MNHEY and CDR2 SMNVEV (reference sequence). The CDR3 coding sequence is TGTGCCAGCAGTTTGAATGATCCAGGGCTATCTGGAAACACCATATATTTT. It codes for CASSLNDPGLSGNTIYF.

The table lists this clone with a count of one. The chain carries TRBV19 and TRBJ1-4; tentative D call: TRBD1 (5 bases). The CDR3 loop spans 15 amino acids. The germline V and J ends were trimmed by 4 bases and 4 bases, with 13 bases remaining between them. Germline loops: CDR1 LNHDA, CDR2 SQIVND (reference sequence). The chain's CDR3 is CASSSNAGHNEKLFF. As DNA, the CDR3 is TGTGCCAGTAGTAGCAATGCCGGACATAATGAAAAACTGTTTTTT.

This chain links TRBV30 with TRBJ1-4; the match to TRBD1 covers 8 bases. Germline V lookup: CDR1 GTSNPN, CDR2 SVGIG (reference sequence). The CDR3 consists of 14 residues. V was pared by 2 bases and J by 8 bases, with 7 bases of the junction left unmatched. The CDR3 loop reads CAWSQDRAGEKLFF. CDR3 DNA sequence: TGTGCCTGGAGTCAGGACAGGGCGGGCGAAAAACTGTTTTTT.

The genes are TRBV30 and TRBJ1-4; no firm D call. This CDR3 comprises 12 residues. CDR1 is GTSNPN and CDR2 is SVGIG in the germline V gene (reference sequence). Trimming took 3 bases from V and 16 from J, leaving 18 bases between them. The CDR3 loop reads CAWRQLNEKEFF. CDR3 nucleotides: TGTGCCTGGAGACAGCTAAATGAAAAAGAGTTTTTT.

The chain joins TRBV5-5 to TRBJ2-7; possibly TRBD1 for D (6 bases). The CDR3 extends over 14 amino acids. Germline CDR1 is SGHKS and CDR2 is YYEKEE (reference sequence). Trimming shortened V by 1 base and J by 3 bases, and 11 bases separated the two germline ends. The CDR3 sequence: CASSLRQGSYEQYF. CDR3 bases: TGTGCCAGCAGCTTGAGGCAGGGGAGCTACGAGCAGTACTTC.

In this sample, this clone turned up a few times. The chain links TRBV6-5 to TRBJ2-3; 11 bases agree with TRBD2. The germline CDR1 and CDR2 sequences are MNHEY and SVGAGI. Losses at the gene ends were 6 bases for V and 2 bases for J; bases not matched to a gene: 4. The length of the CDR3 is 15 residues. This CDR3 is CASSSGLAVTDTQYF. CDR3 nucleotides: TGTGCCAGCAGCTCGGGACTAGCGGTCACAGATACGCAGTATTTT.

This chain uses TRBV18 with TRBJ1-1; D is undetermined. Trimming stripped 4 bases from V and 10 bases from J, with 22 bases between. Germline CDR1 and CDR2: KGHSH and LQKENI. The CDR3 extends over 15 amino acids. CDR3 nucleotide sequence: TGTGCCAGCTCACAAAATACGAAACAGCCGTTTGGAGCTTTCTTT. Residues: CASSQNTKQPFGAFF.

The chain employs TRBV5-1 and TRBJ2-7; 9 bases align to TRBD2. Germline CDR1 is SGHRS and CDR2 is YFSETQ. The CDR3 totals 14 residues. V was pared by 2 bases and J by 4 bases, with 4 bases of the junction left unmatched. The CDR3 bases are TGCGCCAGCAGCTTTGCGGGAGGGCCATACGAGCAGTACTTC. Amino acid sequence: CASSFAGGPYEQYF.

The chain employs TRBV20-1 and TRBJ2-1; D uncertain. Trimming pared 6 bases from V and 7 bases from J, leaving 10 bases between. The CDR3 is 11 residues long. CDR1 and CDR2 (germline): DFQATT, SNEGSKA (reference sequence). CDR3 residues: CSAQSWNEQFF. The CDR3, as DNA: TGCAGTGCCCAGAGTTGGAATGAGCAGTTCTTC.

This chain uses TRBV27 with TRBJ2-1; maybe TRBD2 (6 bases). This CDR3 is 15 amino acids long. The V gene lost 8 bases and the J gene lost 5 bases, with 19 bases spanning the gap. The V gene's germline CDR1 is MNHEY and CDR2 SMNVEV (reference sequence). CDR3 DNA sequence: TGTGCCAGCGGGGGTGCGGGGAAGCGGAACAATGAGCAGTTCTTC. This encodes CASGGAGKRNNEQFF.

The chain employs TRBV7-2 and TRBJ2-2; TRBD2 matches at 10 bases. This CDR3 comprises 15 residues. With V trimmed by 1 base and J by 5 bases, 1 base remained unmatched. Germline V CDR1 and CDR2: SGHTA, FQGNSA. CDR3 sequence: CASSLVAGGTGELFF. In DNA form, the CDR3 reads TGTGCCAGCAGCTTAGTAGCGGGAGGAACCGGGGAGCTGTTTTTT. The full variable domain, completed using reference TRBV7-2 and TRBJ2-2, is GAGVSQSPSNKVTEKGKDVELRCDPISGHTALYWYRQSLGQGLEFLIYFQGNSAPDKSGLPSDRFSAERTGGSVSTLTIQRTQQEDSAVYLCASSLVAGGTGELFFGEGSRLTVL.

In DNA, the CDR3 is TGTGCCAGTAGTGGACCCGGGACTCGCACCACCGGGGAGCTGTTTTTT. Protein sequence: CASSGPGTRTTGELFF. The gene calls are TRBV19 and TRBJ2-2; tentative D call: TRBD2 (6 bases). Trimming removed 5 bases from V and 4 bases from J, with 17 bases in between. Germline values: CDR1 LNHDA, CDR2 SQIVND (reference sequence). This CDR3 region has 16 residues.